Only a few counts were recorded for the clone carrying this T cell receptor beta chain. Its antigen is currently unknown. This record comes from a study of T-cell reconstitution after alpha-beta-depleted transplantation in children. Study-level results: One year after transplant, T-cell counts and diversity came mostly from newly produced T cells. For some patients, TCRbeta diversity was high at day 60 because of recipient T cells and thymic progenitors that survived. As was reported, about two months after transplant, alpha-beta T cells came from several hundred expanded graft clones.

Molecular barcoding with unique molecular identifiers was used for the TCRbeta library. TCRdb called the PCR reads again in MiXCR, with one record for every CDR3 protein. The sample lists a few hundred thousand distinct CDR3 sequences; 13% were seen once. Sequencing used PBMCs, mostly from graft donor cells, obtained 360 days after TCRalphabeta/CD19-depleted stem cell transplant. The TCR originated in a male patient younger than 18 who had a stem cell transplant for acute myeloid leukemia, so the T cells may come from the graft donor.

CDR3 coding DNA: TGCGCCAGCAGCTTGGCCTGGGGGGACCCCTCCTCCTACGAGCAGTACTTC. Amino acid sequence: CASSLAWGDPSSYEQYF. The V call is TRBV5-1, the J call TRBJ2-7, with a tentative D call TRBD2 (6 bases). Germline V lookup: CDR1 SGHRS, CDR2 YFSETQ. Trimming pared 0 bases from V and 0 bases from J, leaving 16 bases between. The CDR3 loop spans 17 amino acids.